This T cell receptor (beta chain) came from a study of T-cell reconstitution after alpha-beta-depleted transplantation in children. It was with unique molecular identifiers that the TCRbeta library was prepared. TCRdb redid the calling of the PCR reads with MiXCR, one entry per CDR3 protein. The table lists about a million distinct CDR3 sequences, 25% to 35% of them singletons. Germline loops: CDR1 MNHEY, CDR2 SMNVEV (reference sequence). The CDR3 extends over 16 amino acids. V lost 5 bases to trimming and J lost 0 bases; unmatched junction nucleotides: 7. This clonotype showed up just a few times. As yet, its antigen is unknown. Findings and caveats of the study: Some patients' high day-60 TCRbeta diversity was traced to surviving recipient T cells and thymic progenitors.

The TCR was taken from a boy less than two years old who had a stem cell transplant for SCID, so the T cells may come from the graft donor. This chain links TRBV27 with TRBJ2-1; 7 bases align to TRBD2. This material consisted of PBMCs, mostly from graft donor cells, taken 360 days after TCRalphabeta/CD19-depleted stem cell transplant. The CDR3 bases are TGTGCCAGCAGTATATGGCGGGGGAGCTCCTACAATGAGCAGTTCTTC. Its translation is CASSIWRGSSYNEQFF.